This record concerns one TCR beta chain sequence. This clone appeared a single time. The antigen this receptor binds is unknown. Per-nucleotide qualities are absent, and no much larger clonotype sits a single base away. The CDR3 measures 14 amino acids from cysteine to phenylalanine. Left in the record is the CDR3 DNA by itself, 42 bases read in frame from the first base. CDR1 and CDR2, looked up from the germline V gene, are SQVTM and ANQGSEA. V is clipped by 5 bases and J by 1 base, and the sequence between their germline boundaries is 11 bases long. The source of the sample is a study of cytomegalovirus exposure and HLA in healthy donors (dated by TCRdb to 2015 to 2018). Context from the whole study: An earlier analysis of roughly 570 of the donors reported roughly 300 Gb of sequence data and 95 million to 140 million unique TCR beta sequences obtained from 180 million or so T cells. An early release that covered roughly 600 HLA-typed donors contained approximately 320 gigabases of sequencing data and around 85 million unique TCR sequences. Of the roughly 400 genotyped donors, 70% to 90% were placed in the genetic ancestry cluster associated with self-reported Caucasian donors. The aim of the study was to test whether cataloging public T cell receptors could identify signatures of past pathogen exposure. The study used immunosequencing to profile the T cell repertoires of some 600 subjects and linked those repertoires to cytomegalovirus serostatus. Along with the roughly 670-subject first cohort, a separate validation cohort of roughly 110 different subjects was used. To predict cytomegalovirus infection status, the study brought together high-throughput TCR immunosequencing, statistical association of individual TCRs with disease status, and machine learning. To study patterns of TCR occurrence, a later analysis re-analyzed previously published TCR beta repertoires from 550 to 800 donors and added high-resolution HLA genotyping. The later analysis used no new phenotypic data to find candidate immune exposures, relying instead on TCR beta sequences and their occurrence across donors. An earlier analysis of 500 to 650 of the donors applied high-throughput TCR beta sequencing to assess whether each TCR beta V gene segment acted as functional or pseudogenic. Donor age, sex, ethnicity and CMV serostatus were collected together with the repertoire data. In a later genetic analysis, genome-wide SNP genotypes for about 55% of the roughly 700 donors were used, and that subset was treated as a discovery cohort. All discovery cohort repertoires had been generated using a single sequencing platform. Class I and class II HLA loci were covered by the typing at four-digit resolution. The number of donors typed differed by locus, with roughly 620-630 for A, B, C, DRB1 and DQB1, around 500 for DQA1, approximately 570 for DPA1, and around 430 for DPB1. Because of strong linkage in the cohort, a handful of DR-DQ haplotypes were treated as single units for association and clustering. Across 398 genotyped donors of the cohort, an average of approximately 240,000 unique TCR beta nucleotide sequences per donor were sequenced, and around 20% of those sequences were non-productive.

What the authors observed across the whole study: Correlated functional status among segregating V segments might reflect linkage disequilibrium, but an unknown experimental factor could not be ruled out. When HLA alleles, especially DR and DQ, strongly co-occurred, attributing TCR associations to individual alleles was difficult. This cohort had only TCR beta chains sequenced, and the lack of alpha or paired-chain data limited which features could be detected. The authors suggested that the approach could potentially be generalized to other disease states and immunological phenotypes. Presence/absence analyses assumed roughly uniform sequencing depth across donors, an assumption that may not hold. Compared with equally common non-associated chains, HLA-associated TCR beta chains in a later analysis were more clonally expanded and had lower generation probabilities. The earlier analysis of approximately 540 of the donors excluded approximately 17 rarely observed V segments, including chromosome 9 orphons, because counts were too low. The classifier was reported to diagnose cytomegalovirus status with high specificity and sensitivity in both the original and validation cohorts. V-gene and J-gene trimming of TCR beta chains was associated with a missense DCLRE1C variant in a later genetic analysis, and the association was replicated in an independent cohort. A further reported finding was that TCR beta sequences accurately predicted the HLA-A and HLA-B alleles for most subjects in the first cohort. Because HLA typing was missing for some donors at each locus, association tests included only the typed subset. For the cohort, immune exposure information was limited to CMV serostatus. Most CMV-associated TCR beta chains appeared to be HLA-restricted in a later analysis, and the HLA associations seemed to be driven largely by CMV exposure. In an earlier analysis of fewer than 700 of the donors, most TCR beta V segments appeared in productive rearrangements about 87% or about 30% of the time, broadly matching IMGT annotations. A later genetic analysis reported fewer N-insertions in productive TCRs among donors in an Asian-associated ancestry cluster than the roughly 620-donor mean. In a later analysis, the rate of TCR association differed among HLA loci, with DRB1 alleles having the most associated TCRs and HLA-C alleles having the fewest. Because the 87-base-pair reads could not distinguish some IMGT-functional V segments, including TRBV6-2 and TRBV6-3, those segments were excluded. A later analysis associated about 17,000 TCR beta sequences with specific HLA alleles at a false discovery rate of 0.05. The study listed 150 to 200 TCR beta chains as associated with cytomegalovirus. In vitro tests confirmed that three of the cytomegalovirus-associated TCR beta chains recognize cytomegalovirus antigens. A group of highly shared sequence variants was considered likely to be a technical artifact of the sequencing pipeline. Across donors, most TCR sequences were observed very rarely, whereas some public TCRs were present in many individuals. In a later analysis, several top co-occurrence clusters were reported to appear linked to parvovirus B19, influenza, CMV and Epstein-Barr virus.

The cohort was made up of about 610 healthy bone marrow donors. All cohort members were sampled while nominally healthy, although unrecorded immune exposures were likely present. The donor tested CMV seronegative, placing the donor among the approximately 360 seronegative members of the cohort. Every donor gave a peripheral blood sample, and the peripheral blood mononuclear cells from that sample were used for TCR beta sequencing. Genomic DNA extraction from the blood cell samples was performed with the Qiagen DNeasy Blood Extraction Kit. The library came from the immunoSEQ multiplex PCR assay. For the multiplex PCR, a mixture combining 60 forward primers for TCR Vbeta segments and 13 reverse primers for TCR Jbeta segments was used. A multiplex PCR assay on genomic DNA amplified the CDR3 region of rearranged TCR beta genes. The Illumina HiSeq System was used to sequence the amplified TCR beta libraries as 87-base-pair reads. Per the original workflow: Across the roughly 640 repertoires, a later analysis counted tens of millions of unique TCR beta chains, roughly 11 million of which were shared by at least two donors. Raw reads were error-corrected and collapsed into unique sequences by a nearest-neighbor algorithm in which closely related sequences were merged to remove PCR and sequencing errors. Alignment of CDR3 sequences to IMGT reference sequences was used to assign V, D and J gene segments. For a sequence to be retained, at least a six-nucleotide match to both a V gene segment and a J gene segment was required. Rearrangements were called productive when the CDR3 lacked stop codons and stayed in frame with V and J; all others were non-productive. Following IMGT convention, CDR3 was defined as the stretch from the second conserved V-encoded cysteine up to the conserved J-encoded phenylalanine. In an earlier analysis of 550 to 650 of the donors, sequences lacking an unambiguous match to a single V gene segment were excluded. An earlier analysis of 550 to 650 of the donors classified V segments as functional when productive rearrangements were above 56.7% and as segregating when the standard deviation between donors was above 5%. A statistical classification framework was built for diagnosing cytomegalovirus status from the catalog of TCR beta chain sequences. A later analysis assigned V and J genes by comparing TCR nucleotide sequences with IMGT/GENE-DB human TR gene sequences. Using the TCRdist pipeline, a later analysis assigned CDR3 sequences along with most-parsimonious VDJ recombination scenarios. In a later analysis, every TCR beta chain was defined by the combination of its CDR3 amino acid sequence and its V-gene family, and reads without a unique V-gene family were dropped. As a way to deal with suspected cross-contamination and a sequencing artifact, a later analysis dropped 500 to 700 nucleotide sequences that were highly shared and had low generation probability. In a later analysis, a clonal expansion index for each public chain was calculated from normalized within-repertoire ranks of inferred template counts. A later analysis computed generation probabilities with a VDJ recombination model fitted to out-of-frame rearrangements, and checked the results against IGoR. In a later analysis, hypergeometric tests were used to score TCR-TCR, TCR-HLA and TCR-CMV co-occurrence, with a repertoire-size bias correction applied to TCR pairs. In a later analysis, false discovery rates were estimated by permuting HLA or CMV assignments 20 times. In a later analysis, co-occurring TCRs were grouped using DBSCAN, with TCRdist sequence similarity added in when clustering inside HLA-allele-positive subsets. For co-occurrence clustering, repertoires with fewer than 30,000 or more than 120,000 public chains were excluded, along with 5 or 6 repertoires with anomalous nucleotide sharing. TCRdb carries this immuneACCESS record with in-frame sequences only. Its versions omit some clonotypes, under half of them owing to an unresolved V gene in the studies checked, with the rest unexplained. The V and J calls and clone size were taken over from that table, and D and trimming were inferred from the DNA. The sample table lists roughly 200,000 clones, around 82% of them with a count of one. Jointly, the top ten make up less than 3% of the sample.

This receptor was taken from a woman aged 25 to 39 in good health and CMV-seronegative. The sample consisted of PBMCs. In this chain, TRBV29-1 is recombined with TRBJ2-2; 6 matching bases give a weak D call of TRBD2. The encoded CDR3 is CSVLSSVNTGELFF. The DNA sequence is TGCAGCGTTCTTTCTAGCGTGAACACCGGGGAGCTGTTTTTT.